Listed here is a single T cell receptor beta chain. Its target is not known. V was pared by 3 bases and J by 0 bases, with 12 bases between. Looked up from germline, CDR1 is MDHEN and CDR2 is SYDVKM. The CDR3 consists of 16 residues. The repertoire was sequenced with immunoSEQ multiplex PCR; TCRdb's copy has only in-frame clones and lacks some. Of 90,000 to 130,000 clones listed, approximately 92% are singletons. This record comes from a study of graft-versus-host responses after intestinal transplantation. The input for sequencing was unstimulated CD8+ T cells sorted from spleen or lymph node cells, taken before intestinal transplant. This TCR was recovered from a human donor who received an intestinal transplant. The chain recombines TRBV28 with TRBJ1-5; D is ambiguous. The CDR3, as DNA: TGTGCCAGCAGTTTTAGGACGGCCATTAGCAATCAGCCCCAGCATTTT. Its translation is CASSFRTAISNQPQHF.